These 20 T cell receptor beta chains were sequenced from one sample in a study of blood T cell repertoires in COVID-19. The table came from immunoSEQ multiplex PCR; TCRdb's copy has only in-frame clones and leaves some out. The sample yields around 300,000 clones, around 87% seen once. The sample consisted of PBMCs or T cells enriched from blood (not recorded which). All receptors come from a woman under 30 with acute COVID-19.

The gene calls are TRBV7-8 and TRBJ2-1; 12 nucleotides line up with TRBD2. The CDR3 spans 16 residues. Trimming cost V 6 bases and J 9 bases; bases outside gene matches: 12. Per the germline V gene, CDR1 is SGHVS and CDR2 is FQNEAQ. The chain's CDR3 is CASSKRTSGVVLEQFF. The CDR3 DNA reads TGTGCCAGCAGTAAGAGGACTAGCGGGGTCGTCCTTGAGCAGTTCTTC.

The chain joins TRBV30 to TRBJ2-1, with 8 bases aligning to TRBD2. Per the germline V gene, CDR1 is GTSNPN and CDR2 is SVGIG (reference sequence). This CDR3 spans 15 amino acids. V gave up 5 bases and J gave up 0 bases; unmatched junction bases: 6. CDR3 nucleotides: TGTGCCTGGTTCCGGGGGGGGTACTCCTACAATGAGCAGTTCTTC. Translation: CAWFRGGYSYNEQFF.

For the CDR3, the DNA is TGTGCCAGCAGCTCCTATTCCGGGGTCCAAGAGACCCAGTACTTC. The encoded protein is CASSSYSGVQETQYF. This rearrangement joins TRBV7-3 to TRBJ2-5, with TRBD2 as a possible D gene (5 bases). The CDR3 spans 15 residues. The ends were cut back, 4 bases at V and 1 base at J, with 13 bases in the middle. Germline V lookup: CDR1 SGHTA, CDR2 FQGTGA.

This clone has just one count. The chain couples TRBV28 to TRBJ1-5; D unclear. The CDR3 contains 13 residues. Per the germline V gene, CDR1 is MDHEN and CDR2 is SYDVKM. Trimming pared 5 bases from V and 7 bases from J, leaving 12 bases between. CDR3 DNA sequence: TGTGCCAGCAGTCTTTTATCGAGGCAGCCCCAGCATTTT. Translated, it gives CASSLLSRQPQHF.

This clone was picked up one time. This chain joins TRBV28 and TRBJ1-2; D ambiguous. The CDR3 runs 12 residues. V was cut by 10 bases and J by 4 bases, with 13 bases left in between. Germline assignment: CDR1 MDHEN and CDR2 SYDVKM. This CDR3 reads CAIQKGAYGYTF. The CDR3 DNA follows: TGTGCCATACAGAAGGGAGCCTATGGCTACACCTTC.

The rearrangement uses TRBV4-2 and TRBJ2-6; the match to TRBD2 covers 9 bases. Unmatched junction bases numbered 11, after V lost 4 bases and J lost 1 base. The CDR3 sequence is 19 residues long. Germline loops: CDR1 LGHNA, CDR2 YNFKEQ. CDR3 coding DNA: TGTGCCAGCAGCCCCGTGGTGACTAGCGGAGTTTCTGGGGCCAACGTCCTGACTTTC. It encodes CASSPVVTSGVSGANVLTF.

The J gene is TRBJ2-5, the V gene TRBV27, with 8 bases identical to TRBD1. This CDR3 comprises 15 residues. With 3 bases clipped from V and 5 bases from J, the junction kept 8 bases outside the gene matches. The germline CDR1 and CDR2 sequences are MNHEY and SMNVEV (reference sequence). Written as DNA, the CDR3 is TGTGCCAGCAGTTTGTATGGACAGGGTCCGGAGACCCAGTACTTC. Protein: CASSLYGQGPETQYF.

This rearrangement joins TRBV9 to TRBJ1-2, with TRBD1 matching 8 bases. CDR1 and CDR2 (germline): SGDLS, YYNGEE. The CDR3 has 13 amino acids. V shed 3 bases and J 12 bases; nucleotides not matched to a gene: 10. In DNA form, the CDR3 reads TGTGCCAGCAGCGACGGACAGGGCCCACGTAACACCTTC. Its translation is CASSDGQGPRNTF.

The chain is built from TRBV19 and TRBJ1-1, with TRBD1 as a possible D gene (6 bases). V shed 6 bases and J shed 3 bases, with 17 bases lying between them. This CDR3 comprises 15 residues. Germline CDR1 and CDR2: LNHDA and SQIVND (reference sequence). CDR3 amino acids: CASRWGRGSHTEAFF. The CDR3 DNA sequence: TGTGCCAGTAGATGGGGGCGGGGGTCTCACACTGAAGCTTTCTTT.

This chain uses TRBV5-4 with TRBJ2-7; possibly TRBD2 for D (6 bases). The CDR3 is 16 residues long. CDR1 is SGHNT and CDR2 is YYREEE in the germline V gene (reference sequence). The ends were cut back, 1 base at V and 2 bases at J, with 16 bases in the middle. The CDR3 DNA reads as TGTGCCAGCAGCTTGCGTCCCGGGAGTTCGGCCTACGAGCAGTACTTC. Translating it yields CASSLRPGSSAYEQYF.

This sequence joins TRBV3-1 (or the pseudogene TRBV3-2) and TRBJ2-2, with D possibly being TRBD1 (5 bases). CDR3 length equals 15 residues. Trimming shortened V by 4 bases and J by 6 bases, and 15 bases separated the two germline ends. In germline, CDR1 is LGHDT, CDR2 YNNKEL (reference sequence). The CDR3 DNA sequence: TGTGCCAGCAGCCGCGATCGGTTGGGGCCCGGGGAGCTGTTTTTT. This translates into CASSRDRLGPGELFF.

This rearrangement joins TRBV7-3 to TRBJ2-1, with a tentative D call TRBD2 (6 bases). Germline V gene lookup returns CDR1 SGHTA and CDR2 FQGTGA. This CDR3 region has 15 residues. Trimming left V 5 bases short and J 1 base short, with 12 bases between. The CDR3 protein is CASSLTRESYNEQFF. The CDR3 DNA reads as TGTGCCAGCAGCCTCACCCGGGAGTCCTACAATGAGCAGTTCTTC.

This clone was counted once. This chain uses TRBV6-4 with TRBJ1-5; 9 bases fit TRBD1. The CDR3 totals 17 residues. Germline trimming cut 4 bases from V and 3 bases from J; bases unmatched to any gene: 10. Looked up from germline, CDR1 is MRHNA and CDR2 is SNTAGT. The CDR3 region is CASSGEGDRDNNQPQHF. DNA for the CDR3: TGTGCCAGCAGTGGGGAGGGGGACAGGGACAACAATCAGCCCCAGCATTTT.

A few counts support this clone. The chain combines TRBV11-2 with TRBJ2-2, with D maybe TRBD1 (6 bases). The CDR3 spans 15 residues. Germline-derived CDR1 and CDR2 are SGHAT and FQNNGV. Deletions cut 5 bases from V and 4 bases from J, with 14 bases between. CDR3 sequence reads: CASSRWDTSTGELFF. The CDR3 region has the DNA TGTGCCAGCAGCCGATGGGACACCTCCACCGGGGAGCTGTTTTTT.

The rearrangement joins TRBV14 to TRBJ1-2, with 9 positions matching TRBD1. V gave up 4 bases and J gave up 9 bases; unmatched junction bases: 3. This CDR3 is 12 amino acids long. Per the germline V gene, CDR1 is SGHDN and CDR2 is FVKESK. The CDR3 DNA is TGTGCCAGCAGCCGGGACAGGGCTCGCTACACCTTC. Encoded protein: CASSRDRARYTF.

V gene TRBV15 combines with J gene TRBJ2-3, with 12 positions matching TRBD2. V lost 3 bases and J lost 6; bases outside the gene matches: 7. The length of the CDR3 is 16 residues. The germline gives CDR1 LNHNV, CDR2 YYDKDF (reference sequence). This CDR3 reads CATSSETSGRPDTQYF. CDR3 sequence (DNA): TGTGCCACCAGCAGCGAGACTAGCGGGAGACCTGATACGCAGTATTTT.

The rearrangement uses TRBV7-9 and TRBJ1-1; tentative D call: TRBD1 (5 bases). The germline V and J ends were trimmed by 5 bases and 1 base, with 17 bases remaining between them. The CDR3 has 16 amino acids. Per germline, CDR1 SEHNR and CDR2 FQNEAQ (reference sequence). The CDR3 is CASSTGGGVWNTEAFF. CDR3 DNA sequence: TGTGCCAGCAGCACCGGGGGAGGGGTTTGGAACACTGAAGCTTTCTTT.

This chain uses TRBV7-9 with TRBJ1-2; D remains ambiguous. This CDR3 comprises 12 residues. From germline, CDR1 is SEHNR and CDR2 FQNEAQ (reference sequence). V lost 1 base, J lost 6 bases, and 6 bases lay in between. CDR3 DNA: TGTGCCAGCAGCTTAGACAGCCATGGCTACACCTTC. It is translated as CASSLDSHGYTF.

The chain couples TRBV28 to TRBJ1-3; D is unresolved. The CDR3 has 16 residues. V was pared by 0 bases and J by 0 bases, with 9 bases between. Germline V CDR1 and CDR2: MDHEN, SYDVKM. CDR3 nucleotide sequence: TGTGCCAGCAGTTTATGGGGCAGCTCCTCTGGAAACACCATATATTTT. Its protein product is CASSLWGSSSGNTIYF.

The chain uses TRBV27 and TRBJ2-1; 9 nucleotides agree with TRBD2. The CDR3 is made up of 15 amino acids. Germline V gene data show CDR1 as MNHEY and CDR2 as SMNVEV (reference sequence). V shed 6 bases, J shed 8 bases, and the junction held 11 bases outside the gene matches. CDR3 protein: CASRGFAGGPYEQFF. Written as DNA, the CDR3 is TGTGCCAGCAGGGGATTTGCGGGAGGGCCGTATGAGCAGTTCTTC.